The clone carrying this T cell receptor (beta chain) turned up a few times. The antigen remains undetermined. This specimen belongs to a study of a mutant IDH1 vaccine in newly diagnosed glioma. Overall study context: Vaccines were begun 4-6 weeks after radiotherapy alone, or with temozolomide cycles.

Generated by immunoSEQ multiplex PCR, the TCRdb table keeps only in-frame clones and is missing some. The table shows under 85,000 clones, with approximately 85% occurring only once. Time point denoted: week 23, last vaccination. With topical imiquimod, each dose of the vaccine consisted of 300 ug of mutant IDH1 20-mer peptide. The germline CDR1 and CDR2 sequences are LNHDA and SQIVND (reference sequence). V dropped 7 bases and J dropped 8; count of bases not matched to a gene: 10. The CDR3 is 14 residues long. The sequence derives from a woman between 45 and 60 years old with glioma. Here the sequenced sample was PBMCs, taken from a glioma patient whose treatment included an IDH1 peptide vaccine. The chain couples TRBV19 to TRBJ2-1; TRBD1 agrees at 8 bases. CDR3: CASKWRQGIYEQFF. As DNA, the CDR3 is TGTGCCAGTAAATGGCGACAGGGGATCTATGAGCAGTTCTTC.